This entry lists 5 T cell receptor beta chains sequenced from one sample in a study of type 1 regulatory T cells. Using its own MiXCR run on the reads, TCRdb lists one record per CDR3 protein. The repertoire includes over 90,000 distinct CDR3 sequences, 31% of them detected once, and less than 2.5% sits in the top ten. The sample was CD4+ T cells, either the whole sample or a sorted fraction (not recorded which). Receptor source: a human donor in good health.

The chain joins TRBV20-1 to TRBJ2-7, with D hard to call. Germline assignment: CDR1 DFQATT and CDR2 SNEGSKA (reference sequence). The ends were cut back, 3 bases at V and 5 bases at J, with 20 bases in the middle. The CDR3 extends over 15 amino acids. CDR3 DNA sequence: TGCAGTGCTAGTAATAGTGGTATCTCCAGCGACGAGCAGTACTTC. Its translation: CSASNSGISSDEQYF.

This clonotype was seen a handful of times. The gene calls are TRBV20-1 and TRBJ2-1, with a possible D match to TRBD2 (5 bases). The CDR3 sequence is 12 residues long. The germline V gene encodes CDR1 DFQATT and CDR2 SNEGSKA (reference sequence). Deletions cut 6 bases from V and 7 bases from J, with 13 bases between. The CDR3: CSALPERNEQFF. In DNA, the CDR3 is TGCAGTGCCTTACCAGAGCGGAATGAGCAGTTCTTC.

The sample holds a few counts of this clonotype. The chain employs TRBV27 and TRBJ2-1, with D tentatively TRBD2 (6 bases). Germline V gene lookup returns CDR1 MNHEY and CDR2 SMNVEV (reference sequence). The CDR3 contains 13 residues. V lost 10 bases and J 2 bases, leaving 12 bases between the germline ends. The CDR3 region is CATHRGTYNEQFF. The CDR3 nucleotides read TGTGCCACGCACCGGGGGACCTACAATGAGCAGTTCTTC.

With regard to this clonotype: The CDR3 does not end in the conserved phenylalanine or tryptophan, so this is likely a read error. The rearrangement uses TRBV20-1 and TRBJ2-5; 7 bases agree with TRBD2. This CDR3 spans 15 amino acids. CDR1 is DFQATT and CDR2 is SNEGSKA in the germline V gene (reference sequence). The V gene end was trimmed by 6 bases and the J gene end by 2 bases; junction bases not matched to a gene: 12. CDR3 bases: TGCAGTGCCGGACGAAGCGGGGCCAAGCAAGAGACCCAGTACTTA. Encoded protein: CSAGRSGAKQETQYL.

The V gene is TRBV27, the J gene TRBJ2-7, with 10 positions matching TRBD1. Germline trimming cut 5 bases from V and 5 bases from J; bases unmatched to any gene: 6. Germline-derived CDR1 and CDR2 are MNHEY and SMNVEV (reference sequence). The CDR3 loop spans 14 amino acids. This CDR3 reads CASSLRDRGDEQYF. CDR3 bases: TGTGCCAGCAGTCTCCGGGACAGGGGCGACGAGCAGTACTTC.